This T cell receptor beta chain was documented in a study of radiation and T cells in renal cell carcinoma. Only in-frame clones appear in the TCRdb table, and some are missing; sequencing was by immunoSEQ multiplex PCR. The sample carries some 150,000 clones, 70% to 90% recorded once. Time point of the sample: blood 4 weeks post-SBRT, at nephrectomy. Treatment reported: 15 Gy SBRT to primary tumor, nephrectomy 4 weeks later. The tumor was a clear cell renal cell carcinoma. The germline V gene encodes CDR1 SGDLS and CDR2 YYNGEE. Trimming pared 3 bases from V and 6 bases from J, leaving 12 bases between. CDR3 length: 14 residues.

This material consisted of blood, taken from a patient whose treatment included radiotherapy and nephrectomy. V gene TRBV9 combines with J gene TRBJ2-2; the D gene is possibly TRBD2 (7 bases). This receptor was obtained from a woman in her forties or fifties with renal cell carcinoma. CDR3 in amino acids: CASSDTGGPGELFF. As DNA, the CDR3 is TGTGCCAGCAGCGACACGGGGGGCCCCGGGGAGCTGTTTTTT.